Sequencing of this T cell receptor (beta chain) was carried out in a study of blood T cell repertoires in COVID-19. Study-wide context: Specimens from acute and convalescent COVID-19 originated in the United States, Italy and Spain.

Repertoires were generated with immunoSEQ multiplex PCR, while TCRdb's copy carries only in-frame clones and drops some. The sample includes 250,000 to 400,000 clones, over 85% of them seen just once. This CDR3 region has 14 residues. Trimming removed 2 bases at V and 7 bases at J, with 15 bases between. The germline gives CDR1 MNHEY, CDR2 SVGEGT. Enrollees, about 18 to 89 years old, lived in about two dozen US areas. Participant reports of clinical history set cohort assignment. Donors in Cohort 3 who had recovered were those with two negative PCRs, healthcare professional clearance, or resolution of their symptoms.

This receptor was identified in a man aged 55 to 69 who had recovered from COVID-19. V gene TRBV6-2 or TRBV6-3 combines with J gene TRBJ2-7; D call uncertain. The specimen sequenced was PBMCs or T cells enriched from blood (not recorded which). The CDR3 region is CASSYGGGLREQYF. CDR3 DNA sequence: TGTGCCAGCAGTTACGGCGGCGGCTTGCGGGAGCAGTACTTC.